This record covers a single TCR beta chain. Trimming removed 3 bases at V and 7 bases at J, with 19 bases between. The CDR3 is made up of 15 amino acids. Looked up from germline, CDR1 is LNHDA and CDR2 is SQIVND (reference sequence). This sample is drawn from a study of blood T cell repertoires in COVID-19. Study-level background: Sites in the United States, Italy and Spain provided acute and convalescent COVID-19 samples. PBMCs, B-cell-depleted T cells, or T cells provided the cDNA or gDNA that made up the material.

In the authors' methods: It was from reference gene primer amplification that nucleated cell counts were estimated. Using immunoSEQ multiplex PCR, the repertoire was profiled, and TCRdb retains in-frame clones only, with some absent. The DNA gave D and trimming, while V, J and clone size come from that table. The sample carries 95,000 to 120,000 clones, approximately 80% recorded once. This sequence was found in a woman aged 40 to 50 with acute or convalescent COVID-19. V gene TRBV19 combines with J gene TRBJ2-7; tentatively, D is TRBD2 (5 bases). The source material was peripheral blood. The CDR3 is CASSIISSGSTEQYF. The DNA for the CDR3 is TGTGCCAGTAGTATCATTTCTTCGGGGTCTACAGAGCAGTACTTC.